Following are 19 T cell receptor beta chains from one sample sequenced in a study of blood T cells in healthy people across ages. The use of a sample-barcoded 5' primer and a J-beta primer mix characterized a second PCR of about 7 to 12 cycles. TCRdb analysed the 5' RACE reads with MiXCR anew, one entry per CDR3 protein. The sample includes around 800,000 distinct CDR3 sequences, more than 40% of them seen just once. Sequences were obtained from blood. The receptor set was obtained from a man between 60 and 70 years old in good health.

The chain recombines TRBV20-1 with TRBJ2-5, with 7 bases aligning to TRBD2. After removal of 6 bases from V and 5 bases from J, the junction contained 12 bases not matched to a gene. The CDR3 runs 14 residues. Germline-derived CDR1 and CDR2 are DFQATT and SNEGSKA (reference sequence). The CDR3 bases are TGCAGTGCCTTGCTGGGGGGGGGGTTGGAGACCCAGTACTTC. Protein: CSALLGGGLETQYF.

This chain joins TRBV6-5 and TRBJ2-5; weak D call: TRBD2 (6 bases). Trimming pared 7 bases from V and 5 bases from J, leaving 20 bases between. The CDR3 extends over 15 amino acids. Germline values: CDR1 MNHEY, CDR2 SVGAGI. CDR3 residues: CASTRSGGLSETQYF. CDR3 sequence (DNA): TGTGCCAGCACCCGATCCGGGGGTCTATCGGAGACCCAGTACTTC.

This clonotype came up a few times. This could be a read error, since a much larger clone is one nucleotide away. The CDR3 reads CASSLGQRNQPQHF. The CDR3 DNA is TGTGCCAGCAGCTTGGGACAGAGGAATCAGCCCCAGCATTTT. The chain recombines TRBV7-9 with TRBJ1-5; 7 nucleotides agree with TRBD1. The germline CDR1 and CDR2 sequences are SEHNR and FQNEAQ (reference sequence). This CDR3 spans 14 amino acids. The trim removed 3 bases at V and 4 bases at J, leaving 3 bases unmatched.

The chain carries TRBV20-1 and TRBJ1-2; a weak D match, TRBD1 (5 bases). This CDR3 is 18 amino acids long. V lost 0 bases and J 5 bases, leaving 25 bases between the germline ends. From germline, CDR1 is DFQATT and CDR2 SNEGSKA (reference sequence). This CDR3 reads CSARDPFTGQDLGYGYTF. CDR3 nucleotides: TGCAGTGCTAGAGATCCCTTTACGGGGCAGGACCTAGGATATGGCTACACCTTC.

V usage is TRBV5-4 and J usage is TRBJ2-3, with D unresolved. V shed 2 bases and J shed 2 bases, with 15 bases lying between them. From germline, CDR1 is SGHNT and CDR2 YYREEE (reference sequence). CDR3 size: 16 residues. CDR3 DNA: TGTGCCAGCAGCTTAGGCCCGCTAGACCTCACAGATACGCAGTATTTT. This gives the protein CASSLGPLDLTDTQYF.

In its sample, this clonotype was seen a few times. V gene TRBV7-9 combines with J gene TRBJ2-5; 8 nucleotides line up with TRBD2. Germline CDR1 is SEHNR and CDR2 is FQNEAQ (reference sequence). V lost 4 bases to trimming and J lost 4 bases; unmatched junction nucleotides: 11. The CDR3 is 16 residues long. CDR3 sequence (DNA): TGTGCCAGCAGCTCTTCCGGGACTAGAACACGAGAGACCCAGTACTTC. Residues: CASSSSGTRTRETQYF.

This clonotype has just a few counts. The rearrangement links TRBV10-1 to TRBJ2-3; 9 bases fit TRBD1. There are 14 residues in the CDR3. Unmatched junction bases numbered 1, after V lost 2 bases and J lost 4 bases. The germline CDR1 and CDR2 sequences are WNHNN and SYGVQD (reference sequence). The CDR3 region has the DNA TGCGCCAGCAGTGAGACAGGGGGCCCAGATACGCAGTATTTT. It yields the protein CASSETGGPDTQYF.

This clonotype was seen only once. This may be a read error, as it is one base from a much larger clone. The rearrangement links TRBV20-1 to TRBJ2-7; TRBD1 might be the D (6 bases). The CDR3 totals 15 residues. Trimming pared 2 bases from V and 3 bases from J, leaving 17 bases between. Germline V CDR1 and CDR2: DFQATT, SNEGSKA (reference sequence). The DNA of the CDR3 is TGCAGTGCTAGATCCGGACAGACCATGAACTACGAGCAGTACTTC. It yields the protein CSARSGQTMNYEQYF.

This clonotype was found once. This rearrangement joins TRBV20-1 to TRBJ1-5; 9 nucleotides line up with TRBD1. The CDR3 is 14 amino acids. Germline V gives CDR1 DFQATT, CDR2 SNEGSKA (reference sequence). The V and J ends lost 5 bases and 6 bases, in that order; junction bases with no gene match: 8. CDR3 loop: CSALRTGASQPQHF. The CDR3 DNA follows: TGCAGTGCTCTACGGACAGGGGCAAGTCAGCCCCAGCATTTT.

The chain recombines TRBV9 with TRBJ1-4; D is possibly TRBD1 (5 bases). CDR3 length: 17 amino acids. The germline V gene has CDR1 SGDLS and CDR2 YYNGEE. V shed 0 bases and J shed 4 bases, with 16 bases lying between them. CDR3 sequence: CASSVGLGSGGNEKLFF. The CDR3 nucleotides are TGTGCCAGCAGCGTAGGTTTAGGGTCGGGGGGTAATGAAAAACTGTTTTTT.

Of note for this clonotype: At one end the junction does not follow the germline gene, possibly because of a read error. The J gene is TRBJ2-4, the V gene TRBV20-1; TRBD1 is a possible D gene (6 bases). The DNA end is a closer match to TRBJ2-7, so the J assignment may be wrong. This CDR3 region has 11 residues. Germline V gives CDR1 DFQATT, CDR2 SNEGSKA (reference sequence). The CDR3 here is CGAKGQREQYF. The CDR3 DNA is TGCGGTGCTAAAGGACAGCGCGAGCAGTACTTC.

In DNA, the CDR3 is TGTGCCAGCACCGCTAGTTTGAGGCTTACGCAGTATTTT. Translated, it gives CASTASLRLTQYF. This chain connects TRBV6-2 or TRBV6-3 to TRBJ2-3; no definite D call. The V and J ends lost 7 bases and 8 bases respectively, with 16 bases between them. Per the germline V gene, CDR1 is MNHEY and CDR2 is SVGEGT. The CDR3 is made up of 13 amino acids.

This clonotype was seen a few times. The chain has TRBV7-2 and TRBJ2-7, with TRBD2 identical over 9 bases. CDR1 and CDR2 (germline): SGHTA, FQGNSA. The V and J ends lost 1 base and 5 bases, in that order; junction bases with no gene match: 6. The CDR3 spans 15 residues. CDR3 sequence reads: CASSLVPSGAHEQYF. CDR3 nucleotides: TGTGCCAGCAGCTTAGTACCTAGCGGGGCCCACGAGCAGTACTTC.

The chain uses TRBV5-1 and TRBJ2-5; 11 bases match TRBD2. The J call may be mistaken, given a closer DNA end match to TRBJ2-7. Germline lookup yields CDR1 SGHRS and CDR2 YFSETQ. There are 15 residues in the CDR3. The CDR3 reads CASSDSGGAAYEQYF. Here the CDR3 DNA reads TGCGCCAGCAGCGATAGCGGGGGGGCCGCCTACGAGCAGTACTTC.

This clonotype appeared a few times. The CDR3 loop is CASSLEWDTRSSYNEQFF. For the CDR3, the DNA is TGTGCCAGCAGCTTAGAGTGGGACACCAGGAGCTCCTACAATGAGCAGTTCTTC. V and J are TRBV7-9 and TRBJ2-1; D is possibly TRBD1 (6 bases). V was trimmed by 1 base and J by 0 bases, leaving 16 bases between them. The CDR3 totals 18 residues. Germline CDR1 reads SEHNR; CDR2 reads FQNEAQ (reference sequence).

This clonotype was counted a few times. The genes are TRBV9 and TRBJ2-5; tentative D call: TRBD2 (5 bases). Trimming cost V 3 bases and J 4 bases, with 19 bases left between them. The CDR3 runs to 16 residues. CDR1 is SGDLS and CDR2 is YYNGEE in the germline V gene. The CDR3 loop reads CASSGFLGGGRETQYF. The CDR3 DNA sequence: TGTGCCAGCAGCGGATTTTTGGGCGGAGGTCGAGAGACCCAGTACTTC.

The rearrangement uses TRBV7-9 and TRBJ1-6, with a weak D call TRBD1 (5 bases). Trimming left V 1 base short and J 13 bases short, with 11 bases between. This CDR3 comprises 13 residues. Germline CDR1 SEHNR, CDR2 FQNEAQ (reference sequence). As DNA, the CDR3 is TGTGCCAGCAGCTTAGTACAGGTCTCGCCCCTCCACTTT. Protein: CASSLVQVSPLHF.

J is TRBJ2-3 and V is TRBV7-2; D possibly corresponds to TRBD1 (5 bases). The V end was cut by 3 bases, the J end by 4 bases, with 17 bases between. Germline-derived CDR1 and CDR2 are SGHTA and FQGNSA. The CDR3 has 16 residues. The CDR3 loop reads CASSFDRSRAPDTQYF. The DNA for the CDR3 is TGTGCCAGCAGCTTCGATCGGAGCAGGGCGCCAGATACGCAGTATTTT.

The genes are TRBV4-3 and TRBJ1-2, with a tentative D call TRBD1 (5 bases). The ends were cut back, 0 bases at V and 7 bases at J, with 12 bases in the middle. The CDR3 spans 14 residues. Germline V lookup: CDR1 LGHNA, CDR2 YSLEER. DNA of the CDR3: TGCGCCAGCAGCCAAGACAGGGACGCGGGTGGCTACACCTTC. Residues: CASSQDRDAGGYTF.